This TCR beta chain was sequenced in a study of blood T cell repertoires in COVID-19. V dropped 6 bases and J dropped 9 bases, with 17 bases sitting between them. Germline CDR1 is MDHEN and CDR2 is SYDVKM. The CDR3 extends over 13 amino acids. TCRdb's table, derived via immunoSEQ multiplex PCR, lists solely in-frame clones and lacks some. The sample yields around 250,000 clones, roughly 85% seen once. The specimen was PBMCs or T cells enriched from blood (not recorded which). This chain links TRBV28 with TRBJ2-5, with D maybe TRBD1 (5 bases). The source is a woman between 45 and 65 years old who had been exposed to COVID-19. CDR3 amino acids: CASSPFSGYAQYF. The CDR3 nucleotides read TGTGCCAGCAGCCCATTCTCAGGGTATGCCCAGTACTTC. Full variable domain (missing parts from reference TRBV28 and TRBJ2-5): DVKVTQSSRYLVKRTGEKVFLECVQDMDHENMFWYRQDPGLGLRLIYFSYDVKMKEKGDIPEGYSVSREKKERFSLILESASTNQTSMYLCASSPFSGYAQYFGPGTRLLVL.